This passage covers 15 T cell receptor beta chains from one sample sequenced in a study of T cell changes during pregnancy in multiple sclerosis. This table comes from immunoSEQ multiplex PCR, and its TCRdb copy is limited to in-frame clones, with some not included. Of about 87,000 clones listed, roughly 95% are singletons. The sequencing used peripheral blood, collected in the third trimester of pregnancy. These receptors originate from a female donor in good health, enrolled as a control in a pregnancy study.

The CDR3 DNA follows: TGCGCCAGCAGCTTGGTACTAGCGGGAGAAGGAGAGACCCAGTACTTC. This sequence encodes CASSLVLAGEGETQYF. The genes are TRBV5-1 and TRBJ2-5, with 11 bases lining up with TRBD2. CDR3 length: 16 residues. CDR1 and CDR2 (germline): SGHRS, YFSETQ. The J segment lost 4 bases and the V segment lost 0 bases, leaving 5 bases of the junction unmatched.

Here the CDR3 reads CASTLGGGQGGSYEQYF. CDR3 sequence (DNA): TGTGCCAGCACCCTAGGGGGCGGACAGGGGGGCTCCTACGAGCAGTACTTC. The chain recombines TRBV2 with TRBJ2-7; 10 bases are a match to TRBD1. CDR3 length: 17 amino acids. Trimming at V came to 7 bases and at J to 0 bases, leaving 12 bases not matched to a gene. CDR1 SNHLY and CDR2 FYNNEI come from the germline V gene.

The CDR3 reads CASSMAGSMNTEAFF. CDR3 nucleotide sequence: TGTGCCAGTAGTATGGCAGGTTCCATGAACACTGAAGCTTTCTTT. The chain carries TRBV19 and TRBJ1-1; D gene uncertain. Trimming pared 3 bases from V and 0 bases from J, leaving 11 bases between. CDR3 size: 15 residues. CDR1 is LNHDA and CDR2 is SQIVND in the germline V gene (reference sequence).

Relative to its sample, this clone is medium-sized. This sequence joins TRBV29-1 and TRBJ2-7, with TRBD1 as a possible D gene (6 bases). Trimming took 3 bases from V and 1 from J, leaving 7 bases between them. This CDR3 is 12 amino acids long. The germline V gene has CDR1 SQVTM and CDR2 ANQGSEA. CDR3 nucleotide sequence: TGCAGCGTTGACACAGGGTCCTACGAGCAGTACTTC. Protein sequence: CSVDTGSYEQYF.

This chain links TRBV27 with TRBJ1-3, with D perhaps TRBD1 (6 bases). CDR1 is MNHEY and CDR2 is SMNVEV in the germline V gene (reference sequence). The CDR3 consists of 16 residues. V was shortened by 4 bases and J by 9 bases, with 22 bases between the two germline ends. For the CDR3, the DNA is TGTGCCAGCAGTTCCTCGGACAGCAGCCCACGGTGCACCATATATTTT. Translation: CASSSSDSSPRCTIYF.

CDR3: CASSQAGQPQHF. CDR3 nucleotide sequence: TGTGCCAGCTCCCAAGCGGGCCAGCCCCAGCATTTT. This chain connects TRBV6-5 to TRBJ1-5; D ambiguous. The V end lost 8 bases, the J end lost 7 bases, and 12 bases lay between the germline ends. CDR3 length equals 12 residues. The germline V gene has CDR1 MNHEY and CDR2 SVGAGI.

This rearrangement joins TRBV7-2 to TRBJ2-3, with no clear D. There are 13 residues in the CDR3. The V end was cut by 6 bases, the J end by 5 bases, with 12 bases between. The germline V gene has CDR1 SGHTA and CDR2 FQGNSA. CDR3 nucleotide sequence: TGTGCCAGCAGTTACTACCATGGAGATACGCAGTATTTT. Its protein is CASSYYHGDTQYF. The full variable domain, in which reference TRBV7-2 and TRBJ2-3 provide the parts outside the CDR3, is GAGVSQSPSNKVTEKGKDVELRCDPISGHTALYWYRQSLGQGLEFLIYFQGNSAPDKSGLPSDRFSAERTGGSVSTLTIQRTQQEDSAVYLCASSYYHGDTQYFGPGTRLTVL.

The V and J genes are TRBV4-1 and TRBJ2-7; 7 nucleotides line up with TRBD1. CDR3 length: 13 amino acids. The germline gives CDR1 MGHRA, CDR2 YSYEKL. V lost 3 bases to trimming and J lost 3 bases; unmatched junction nucleotides: 2. The CDR3 loop reads CASSHDRVYEQYF. The CDR3 DNA reads TGCGCCAGCAGCCATGACAGGGTCTACGAGCAGTACTTC.

The V gene is TRBV10-3, the J gene TRBJ2-1; 10 nucleotides line up with TRBD2. The CDR3 loop spans 18 amino acids. CDR1 ENHRY and CDR2 SYGVKD come from the germline V gene. The junction had 16 bases not matched to a gene; V was cut back by 6 bases and J by 5 bases. CDR3 amino acids: CAISDRGGLATGDNEQFF. DNA for the CDR3: TGTGCCATCAGCGACAGAGGGGGACTAGCGACTGGAGACAATGAGCAGTTCTTC.

The chain has TRBV29-1 and TRBJ2-7, with D perhaps TRBD2 (6 bases). The V end was cut by 7 bases, the J end by 6 bases, with 19 bases between. The CDR3 extends over 13 amino acids. CDR1 SQVTM and CDR2 ANQGSEA come from the germline V gene. CDR3 in amino acids: CSALAPSGFEQYF. The CDR3 DNA is TGCAGCGCGCTAGCGCCGAGCGGGTTCGAGCAGTACTTC.

This chain links TRBV28 with TRBJ2-2, with TRBD1 identical over 7 bases. The V and J ends lost 6 bases and 6 bases, in that order; junction bases with no gene match: 10. Germline CDR1 MDHEN, CDR2 SYDVKM. There are 15 residues in the CDR3. The CDR3 coding sequence is TGTGCCAGCAGCCTCCGGGACAGAGGAGCCGGGGAGCTGTTTTTT. It encodes CASSLRDRGAGELFF.

This rearrangement joins TRBV29-1 to TRBJ1-1; 8 nucleotides align to TRBD1. There are 12 residues in the CDR3. Germline V gives CDR1 SQVTM, CDR2 ANQGSEA. J gave up 1 base and V 7 bases, and 2 bases lay outside the gene matches. This CDR3 is CSAGTGNTEAFF. CDR3 nucleotide sequence: TGCAGCGCCGGGACAGGGAACACTGAAGCTTTCTTT. Combining the CDR3 with reference TRBV29-1 and TRBJ1-1 gives the whole variable domain SAVISQKPSRDICQRGTSLTIQCQVDSQVTMMFWYRQQPGQSLTLIATANQGSEATYESGFVIDKFPISRPNLTFSTLTVSNMSPEDSSIYLCSAGTGNTEAFFGQGTRLTVV.

This sequence joins TRBV11-1 and TRBJ2-7, with 8 bases lining up with TRBD1. This CDR3 comprises 14 residues. Trimming took 4 bases from V and 2 from J; bases not matched to a gene: 4. Germline V CDR1 and CDR2: SGHAT, FQDESV (reference sequence). CDR3 nucleotide sequence: TGTGCCAGCAGCTGGGGCAGGGGGCCCTACGAGCAGTACTTC. It specifies CASSWGRGPYEQYF.

V and J are TRBV4-1 and TRBJ1-2, with D possibly matching TRBD1 (6 bases). CDR1 and CDR2 (germline): MGHRA, YSYEKL. The CDR3 is 16 amino acids. V was cut by 1 base and J by 2 bases, with 14 bases left in between. As DNA, the CDR3 is TGCGCCAGCAGCCAAGCTCTCCGGGACACGAACTATGGCTACACCTTC. As protein: CASSQALRDTNYGYTF.

This rearrangement joins TRBV19 to TRBJ2-3, with unresolved D. The CDR3 contains 14 residues. With 4 bases removed from V and 3 bases from J, the gap between germline ends came to 11 bases. CDR1 and CDR2 from the germline V gene are LNHDA and SQIVND (reference sequence). The CDR3 here is CASSTSRLTDTQYF. CDR3 coding DNA: TGTGCCAGTAGTACCTCCCGGTTGACAGATACGCAGTATTTT.